The clone carrying this T cell receptor (beta chain) was found a few times. Its target is not known. Regarding treatment: 10-day PBMC culture with coronavirus spike peptide pools or control peptides (ViraFEST assay). Researchers used the Oncomine TCR Beta short-read assay to sequence DNA from cultured CD4+ T cells. Cultured CD4+ T cells yielded the extracted genomic DNA. MiXCR was run by TCRdb on the PCR reads, yielding one entry per CDR3 protein. Of about 14,000 distinct CDR3 sequences listed, more than 20% were seen once; the top ten hold over 15%. The sample is drawn from a study of vaccination and CD4 T cells after COVID-19. Study background: The convalescents, six males and four females, included two who were Hispanic. Post-COVID specimens were obtained a median about 95 days after diagnosis (range 35 to 161).

Germline CDR1 reads MNHNS; CDR2 reads SASEGT. The V and J ends lost 6 bases and 15 bases respectively, with 18 bases between them. The CDR3 spans 12 residues. The source was CD4+ T cells from blood, cultured in vitro, collected after SARS-CoV-2 vaccination. The rearrangement uses TRBV6-1 and TRBJ2-1, with a weak D call TRBD2 (6 bases). This clonotype was sampled from a human donor who had recovered from COVID-19. The DNA of the CDR3 is TGTGCCAGCAGACCGGGACTCGGGTGGCTGTTCTTC. Encoded protein: CASRPGLGWLFF.